The 15 T cell receptor beta chains listed next were all sequenced from one sample in a study of T cells in Graves' hyperthyroidism and ophthalmopathy. Amplification targeted TCR beta CDR3 regions from RNA transcripts. During a first-round RT-PCR of the TCR CDR3, the HTBI primer set was used. TCRdb used MiXCR to reprocess the multiplex PCR reads, holding one entry per CDR3 protein. This sample yields 450,000 to 700,000 distinct CDR3 sequences, of which 46% are seen a single time; around 20% belongs to the top ten. Specimen: peripheral blood or thyroid tissue (not recorded which). These receptors were obtained from an adult woman with Graves' disease, either hyperthyroidism or ophthalmopathy (not recorded which).

The table lists this clonotype with many counts. CDR3 region: CASSQRVDTEAFF. The DNA for the CDR3 is TGTGCCAGCAGCCAAAGGGTTGACACTGAAGCTTTCTTT. This rearrangement joins TRBV14 to TRBJ1-1; D unclear. The CDR3 has 13 residues. The V and J ends lost 2 bases and 3 bases respectively, with 7 bases between them. Germline assignment: CDR1 SGHDN and CDR2 FVKESK.

The chain has TRBV29-1 and TRBJ2-5, with D possibly matching TRBD1 (5 bases). The CDR3 consists of 13 residues. Trimming took 4 bases from V and 4 from J, leaving 13 bases between them. Germline V lookup: CDR1 SQVTM, CDR2 ANQGSEA. CDR3 in amino acids: CSVVPTVGETQYF. The CDR3 DNA reads as TGCAGCGTTGTTCCGACAGTTGGAGAGACCCAGTACTTC.

This clonotype was observed many times. The genes are TRBV7-2 and TRBJ2-2; the D is unclear. CDR3 length: 13 amino acids. Trimming stripped 0 bases from V and 7 bases from J, with 6 bases between. Germline V gene data show CDR1 as SGHTA and CDR2 as FQGNSA. The CDR3 reads CASSLAGFGELFF. CDR3 sequence (DNA): TGTGCCAGCAGCTTAGCAGGGTTCGGGGAGCTGTTTTTT.

The rearrangement joins TRBV5-1 to TRBJ2-1; 9 nucleotides agree with TRBD2. Germline assignment: CDR1 SGHRS and CDR2 YFSETQ. Unmatched junction bases numbered 5, after V lost 0 bases and J lost 7 bases. This CDR3 contains 15 residues. The CDR3 here is CASSLASGMGNEQFF. The CDR3 DNA sequence: TGCGCCAGCAGCTTGGCTAGCGGGATGGGGAATGAGCAGTTCTTC.

This clonotype was observed at least ten times. The V and J genes are TRBV7-9 and TRBJ1-1, with no clear D. V was shortened by 5 bases and J by 4 bases, with 17 bases between the two germline ends. The CDR3 consists of 15 residues. From germline, CDR1 is SEHNR and CDR2 FQNEAQ (reference sequence). The CDR3: CASSGSRLIGTEAFF. The CDR3 DNA is TGTGCCAGCAGCGGCTCTAGGCTAATTGGCACTGAAGCTTTCTTT.

V and J are TRBV7-2 and TRBJ1-2, with D possibly TRBD1 on 6 matching bases. The CDR3 has 14 amino acids. Germline V gene data show CDR1 as SGHTA and CDR2 as FQGNSA. V lost 5 bases, J lost 5 bases, and 15 bases lay in between. CDR3 nucleotide sequence: TGTGCCAGCAGCCTCACCTCGGACAGTTATGGCTACACCTTC. This encodes CASSLTSDSYGYTF.

The chain has TRBV7-9 and TRBJ1-2, with D uncertain. The CDR3 has 13 amino acids. V was clipped by 6 bases and J by 4 bases, with 12 bases between them. Germline lookup yields CDR1 SEHNR and CDR2 FQNEAQ (reference sequence). CDR3 region: CASSIGPVYGYTF. CDR3 DNA sequence: TGTGCCAGCAGTATAGGACCCGTCTATGGCTACACCTTC.

This chain joins TRBV29-1 and TRBJ2-5; D possibly corresponds to TRBD1 (5 bases). This CDR3 has 14 amino acids. Per the germline V gene, CDR1 is SQVTM and CDR2 is ANQGSEA. V was shortened by 4 bases and J by 3 bases, with 15 bases between the two germline ends. This chain's CDR3 is CSVVFSGIEETQYF. CDR3 sequence (DNA): TGCAGCGTTGTCTTTTCAGGGATAGAAGAGACCCAGTACTTC.

The V call is TRBV11-2, the J call TRBJ1-4; D gene uncertain. Per the germline V gene, CDR1 is SGHAT and CDR2 is FQNNGV. The CDR3 is 15 amino acids. The V gene lost 1 base and the J gene lost 8 bases, with 14 bases spanning the gap. CDR3 in DNA: TGTGCCAGCAGCTTAGGAGAGGCTAGAGGCGAAAAACTGTTTTTT. This gives the protein CASSLGEARGEKLFF.

This clonotype was observed a few times. The J gene is TRBJ2-3, the V gene TRBV28, with 8 bases fitting TRBD1. This CDR3 comprises 14 residues. V lost 4 bases to trimming and J lost 4 bases; unmatched junction nucleotides: 4. CDR1 is MDHEN and CDR2 is SYDVKM in the germline V gene. CDR3 nucleotides: TGTGCCAGCAGTTCCGGACAGGGCGCAGATACGCAGTATTTT. Its protein is CASSSGQGADTQYF.

There are many counts of this clonotype. The chain links TRBV7-9 to TRBJ1-1; D ambiguous. Deletions cut 6 bases from V and 1 base from J, with 12 bases between. The CDR3 has 14 amino acids. From germline, CDR1 is SEHNR and CDR2 FQNEAQ (reference sequence). The CDR3 loop is CASRIRAENTEAFF. CDR3 bases: TGTGCCAGCAGGATAAGGGCGGAGAACACTGAAGCTTTCTTT.

This clonotype was detected many times. For the CDR3, the DNA is TGCAGCGCCACGGTCGTGAACACTGAAGCTTTCTTT. Its protein is CSATVVNTEAFF. The gene calls are TRBV29-1 and TRBJ1-1; no clear D gene. The CDR3 loop spans 12 amino acids. Germline CDR1 is SQVTM and CDR2 is ANQGSEA. The V end lost 7 bases, the J end lost 0 bases, and 9 bases lay between the germline ends.

This clonotype occurred many times. The chain uses TRBV11-2 and TRBJ2-5; D unresolved. V lost 2 bases to trimming and J lost 3 bases, with 4 bases between them. Germline V lookup: CDR1 SGHAT, CDR2 FQNNGV. This CDR3 has 12 amino acids. CDR3 nucleotide sequence: TGTGCCAGCAGCTTAAACAAAGAGACCCAGTACTTC. Encoded protein: CASSLNKETQYF.

This clonotype was detected ten times or more. In DNA form, the CDR3 reads TGTGCCAGCAGTGAGTTGTTAGGCGATGGCTACACCTTC. Its protein is CASSELLGDGYTF. The rearrangement joins TRBV25-1 to TRBJ1-2; no clear D gene. The CDR3 loop spans 13 amino acids. From germline, CDR1 is MGHDK and CDR2 SYGVNS. V was pared by 3 bases and J by 6 bases, with 11 bases between.

Regarding this clonotype: This clone may be a read error of a much larger clone one base away. V and J are TRBV20-1 and TRBJ1-5; possible D gene TRBD1, 5 bases. Germline V gives CDR1 DFQATT, CDR2 SNEGSKA (reference sequence). Trimming left V 1 base short and J 5 bases short, with 15 bases between. The CDR3 runs to 15 residues. The CDR3 DNA is TGCAGTGCTAGAGCTCGCAGGGACCTTCATCAGCCCCAGCATTTT. This sequence encodes CSARARRDLHQPQHF.